The T cell receptor beta chain described here comes from a study of blood T cell repertoires in COVID-19 (dated by TCRdb to between 2020 and 2021). Turning to the overall study: Collaborator samples came from the United States, Italy and Spain and covered acute and convalescent phases of COVID-19. The material from the prospective study consisted of cDNA or gDNA derived from T cells, B-cell-depleted T cells, or PBMCs. A de-identified subject ID, COVID-19 status, age in years and sex were almost always included in the sample metadata. Subjects who had been exposed to COVID-19, were actively infected with it, or had recovered from it provided the deeply sampled blood TCRbeta repertoires that made up the dataset. A freely available public database, intended as a resource for researchers studying the immune response to SARS-CoV-2, is where the repertoires were released. Where available, HLA class I and class II types were taken from metadata supplied by the sample provider and were not determined by assay-based typing. The samples were drawn from the first 160 participants of the ongoing ImmuneRACE study and from under 1,500 subjects provided by 6 global collaborators. The paper's findings and limits, for the study overall: How much clinical and demographic metadata was included differed by source and by participant, and the metadata was provided uncurated.

Each collaborating institution followed its own protocols to collect whole blood in K2EDTA tubes. Collaborator samples were shipped for TCRbeta analysis as frozen whole blood, isolated PBMCs, or DNA extracted from either sample type. At the junction V is shortened by 1 base and J by 5 bases, with 8 bases in between. Its CDR3 holds 13 amino acids, cysteine through phenylalanine. CDR3 DNA only is kept here, 39 bases in frame from base 1. Of note for this clone: Its specific antigen is unknown. No base-level quality is on record; no much larger clone is a single base apart.

The immunoSEQ Assay, a bias-controlled multiplex PCR, was used to amplify TCRbeta CDR3 regions from genomic DNA. From the authors' description of their analysis: The number of nucleated cells in each sample was estimated from the amplification of reference gene primers within the assay. To quantify the absolute abundance of each unique TCRbeta CDR3 rearrangement, sequence reads were collapsed and filtered. For each sample, productive Simpson clonality was calculated as the square root of Simpson's diversity index across productive rearrangements. TCRdb holds this immuneACCESS table with in-frame rearrangements only. Some clones are missing; in checked studies, unresolved V genes explain under half, and the rest has no known cause. Clone size and the V and J calls come from that table; the DNA yielded D and trimming. Within this sample are 250,000 to 350,000 clones, with around 80% of them counted one time only. The ten most abundant clones make up 0.95% to 1.5% of the sample.

Source material: peripheral blood. The V gene is TRBV12-3 or TRBV12-4 and the J gene is TRBJ1-2; TRBD1 might be the D gene, on 6 matching bases. This sequence originates from a woman aged 45-60 years with acute or convalescent COVID-19. This receptor carries the CDR3 CASSLDRVYGYTF. The nucleotides are TGTGCCAGCAGTTTAGACAGGGTATATGGCTACACCTTC.